Following are 8 T cell receptor beta chains from one sample sequenced in a study of cytomegalovirus exposure and HLA in healthy donors. The PCR made use of 60 Vbeta and 13 Jbeta primers. Only in-frame clones appear in the TCRdb table, and some are missing; sequencing was by immunoSEQ multiplex PCR. The sample yields 150,000 or so clones, roughly 80% seen once. Specimen: PBMCs. The receptors derive from a man in his fifties or sixties in good health and CMV-seropositive.

The chain recombines TRBV7-3 with TRBJ2-2, with 8 bases identical to TRBD1. Trimming removed 4 bases from V and 3 bases from J; junction bases left unmatched: 4. This CDR3 contains 15 residues. Looked up from germline, CDR1 is SGHTA and CDR2 is FQGTGA. The CDR3 protein is CASSSDRADTGELFF. The CDR3 DNA reads as TGTGCCAGCAGCTCGGACAGGGCCGACACCGGGGAGCTGTTTTTT.

The rearrangement uses TRBV7-9 and TRBJ2-3, with D possibly being TRBD1 (6 bases). The CDR3 has 15 amino acids. Trimming stripped 2 bases from V and 4 bases from J, with 13 bases between. CDR1 SEHNR and CDR2 FQNEAQ come from the germline V gene (reference sequence). The CDR3 protein is CASSLLGAGADTQYF. Here the CDR3 DNA reads TGTGCCAGCAGCTTACTGGGGGCAGGGGCAGATACGCAGTATTTT.

The J gene is TRBJ1-1, the V gene TRBV21-1; the listed D gene, TRBD1, was not tested against the DNA. TRBV21-1 is labeled a pseudogene. The CDR3 covers 15 residues. CDR3 sequence: CASSKLQQGRTEAFF. The CDR3 DNA follows: TGTGCCAGCAGCAAATTACAGCAGGGGCGCACTGAAGCTTTCTTT.

The chain employs TRBV6-5 and TRBJ1-1; D gene ambiguous. Trimming cost V 0 bases and J 5 bases, with 10 bases left between them. Germline V gene sequence: CDR1 MNHEY, CDR2 SVGAGI. The CDR3 contains 14 residues. This CDR3 reads CASSYSALMTEAFF. The CDR3 nucleotides read TGTGCCAGCAGTTACTCGGCCCTGATGACTGAAGCTTTCTTT.

The V gene is TRBV18, the J gene TRBJ2-5; no clear D. Germline V gives CDR1 KGHSH, CDR2 LQKENI. V lost 2 bases and J 3 bases, leaving 4 bases between the germline ends. CDR3 length: 12 amino acids. The CDR3 loop is CASSPDKETQYF. DNA of the CDR3: TGTGCCAGCTCACCAGACAAAGAGACCCAGTACTTC.

The chain couples TRBV19 to TRBJ2-1; a possible D gene is TRBD2 (5 bases). Germline V gene data show CDR1 as LNHDA and CDR2 as SQIVND (reference sequence). Trimming took off 5 bases at V and 7 bases at J, with 15 bases between the two ends. The CDR3 contains 14 residues. This CDR3 reads CASSSGGTGNEQFF. The CDR3 DNA reads as TGTGCCAGTAGTTCCGGAGGAACTGGGAATGAGCAGTTCTTC. The full variable domain, completed using reference TRBV19 and TRBJ2-1, is DGGITQSPKYLFRKEGQNVTLSCEQNLNHDAMYWYRQDPGQGLRLIYYSQIVNDFQKGDIAEGYSVSREKKESFPLTVTSAQKNPTAFYLCASSSGGTGNEQFFGPGTRLTVL.

The genes are TRBV10-3 and TRBJ2-2, with 8 nucleotides matching TRBD1. Germline V gene data show CDR1 as ENHRY and CDR2 as SYGVKD. The length of the CDR3 is 15 residues. Germline trimming cut 4 bases from V and 6 bases from J; bases unmatched to any gene: 7. The CDR3 coding sequence is TGTGCCATCAGTGCTGGGCAGGGGGCTCCCGGGGAGCTGTTTTTT. This codes for CAISAGQGAPGELFF.

V and J are TRBV30 and TRBJ1-1, with D unclear. Germline loops: CDR1 GTSNPN, CDR2 SVGIG (reference sequence). Trimming shortened V by 5 bases and J by 3 bases, and 13 bases separated the two germline ends. The CDR3 is 13 amino acids. The CDR3 DNA reads as TGTGCCTGGGAGATTGTTAGTCACACTGAAGCTTTCTTT. Translated: CAWEIVSHTEAFF.